Following are 8 T cell receptor beta chains from one sample sequenced in a study of post-analysis software for immune sequencing data. Study-level points and caveats: TRBV5-6, TRBV5-1 and TRBV20-1 were among several TRBV segments more frequent in patients than controls.

Their specific antigens are unknown. Unique molecular identifiers had been added to the TCR beta cDNA libraries. Via MiXCR, TCRdb re-called the PCR reads, giving one row per CDR3 protein. This table has some 690,000 distinct CDR3 sequences, approximately 30% appearing once. The sequencing input was blood. All receptors come from a girl aged 10 to 17 with multiple sclerosis.

This clonotype appeared a few times. The CDR3 reads CASSRGRVQHVNEQFF. CDR3 DNA: TGTGCCAGCAGCCGGGGAAGGGTCCAACACGTCAATGAGCAGTTCTTC. The rearrangement joins TRBV11-2 to TRBJ2-1, with TRBD2 as a possible D gene (5 bases). The CDR3 spans 16 residues. CDR1 is SGHAT, CDR2 FQNNGV, per germline. The V gene lost 5 bases and the J gene lost 6 bases, with 20 bases spanning the gap. Full variable domain (remainder filled in from reference TRBV11-2 and TRBJ2-1): EAGVAQSPRYKIIEKRQSVAFWCNPISGHATLYWYQQILGQGPKLLIQFQNNGVVDDSQLPKDRFSAERLKGVDSTLKIQPAKLEDSAVYLCASSRGRVQHVNEQFFGPGTRLTVL.

The V call is TRBV4-3, the J call TRBJ2-1, with D perhaps matching TRBD2 (6 bases). V gave up 4 bases and J gave up 6 bases, with 16 bases separating them. This CDR3 is 15 amino acids long. The germline V gene encodes CDR1 LGHNA and CDR2 YSLEER. CDR3 nucleotide sequence: TGCGCCAGCAGCCGGGGAGGCGGGACGGGCAATGAGCAGTTCTTC. Translating gives CASSRGGGTGNEQFF.

The genes are TRBV19 and TRBJ1-1; no reliable D call. CDR3 length: 14 residues. Per the germline V gene, CDR1 is LNHDA and CDR2 is SQIVND (reference sequence). V was pared by 1 base and J by 3 bases, with 9 bases between. CDR3 nucleotide sequence: TGTGCCAGTAGTATAGGTGGCGCGCACACTGAAGCTTTCTTT. This encodes CASSIGGAHTEAFF. Variable domain in full (rest from reference TRBV19 and TRBJ1-1): DGGITQSPKYLFRKEGQNVTLSCEQNLNHDAMYWYRQDPGQGLRLIYYSQIVNDFQKGDIAEGYSVSREKKESFPLTVTSAQKNPTAFYLCASSIGGAHTEAFFGQGTRLTVV.

This clonotype was picked up a small number of times. DNA of the CDR3: TGTGCCAGCAGCCAAAACCCGGCCTCGCTATGGGATACGCAGTATTTT. Its translation: CASSQNPASLWDTQYF. The genes are TRBV3-1 and TRBJ2-3, with D unclear. This CDR3 is 16 amino acids long. The V gene lost 2 bases and the J gene lost 6 bases, with 18 bases spanning the gap. Germline V CDR1 and CDR2: LGHDT, YNNKEL (reference sequence).

This clonotype was recorded many times. The chain combines TRBV10-3 with TRBJ2-7, with D perhaps matching TRBD1 (5 bases). The V end lost 4 bases, the J end lost 2 bases, and 9 bases lay between the germline ends. This CDR3 spans 13 amino acids. Germline V CDR1 and CDR2: ENHRY, SYGVKD. CDR3 sequence reads: CAISAGNPYEQYF. In DNA, the CDR3 is TGTGCCATCAGTGCAGGGAATCCCTACGAGCAGTACTTC.

The chain couples TRBV20-1 to TRBJ2-5; TRBD2 matches 7 bases. Germline CDR1 and CDR2: DFQATT and SNEGSKA (reference sequence). With V trimmed by 3 bases and J by 3 bases, 1 base remained unmatched. The CDR3 extends over 12 amino acids. CDR3: CSARGGEETQYF. The CDR3 nucleotides are TGCAGTGCTAGGGGGGGGGAAGAGACCCAGTACTTC.

This clonotype was picked up a small number of times. J is TRBJ2-1 and V is TRBV20-1; D is uncertain. CDR3 length equals 14 residues. Looked up from germline, CDR1 is DFQATT and CDR2 is SNEGSKA (reference sequence). Between the trimmed V and J ends, which lost 0 bases and 4 bases, there was a span of 10 bases. The CDR3 coding sequence is TGCAGTGCTAGAGATTCGTCGAAATACAATGAGCAGTTCTTC. It translates to CSARDSSKYNEQFF.

This clonotype has only a few counts. The rearrangement links TRBV7-2 to TRBJ2-5; 8 bases are a match to TRBD2. This CDR3 has 17 amino acids. J gave up 2 bases and V 5 bases, and 13 bases lay outside the gene matches. CDR1 SGHTA and CDR2 FQGNSA come from the germline V gene. CDR3 protein: CASSPVSGSLTQETQYF. The CDR3, as DNA: TGTGCCAGCAGCCCTGTCAGCGGGAGTCTGACGCAAGAGACCCAGTACTTC.